A single sample gave rise to the 7 T cell receptor beta chains below, sequenced in a study of T cell responses to AZD1222 COVID-19 vaccine. TCRdb keeps only in-frame clones here, not all; method: immunoSEQ multiplex PCR. The sample has roughly 130,000 clones, 86% seen once; the top ten hold 12%. The sample was peripheral blood, taken on day 0 of AZD1222 vaccination. The receptor set was obtained from an adult in good health.

The chain uses TRBV29-1 and TRBJ2-7; the match to TRBD1 covers 7 bases. CDR1 SQVTM and CDR2 ANQGSEA come from the germline V gene. J gave up 4 bases and V 0 bases, and 12 bases lay outside the gene matches. The CDR3 covers 16 residues. CDR3 sequence: CSVEEGVGGEGYEQYF. In nucleotides, the CDR3 is TGCAGCGTTGAAGAGGGGGTAGGGGGCGAGGGTTACGAGCAGTACTTC.

The gene calls are TRBV9 and TRBJ2-5; perhaps TRBD2 as D (6 bases). This CDR3 is built from 15 residues. CDR1 and CDR2 (germline): SGDLS, YYNGEE. Between the trimmed V and J ends, which lost 4 bases and 0 bases, there was a span of 13 bases. This chain's CDR3 is CASSWDFMDQETQYF. CDR3 DNA sequence: TGTGCCAGCAGCTGGGACTTTATGGACCAAGAGACCCAGTACTTC.

The chain combines TRBV7-9 with TRBJ2-7; 7 bases are a match to TRBD1. Per germline, CDR1 SEHNR and CDR2 FQNEAQ (reference sequence). V lost 5 bases to trimming and J lost 4 bases; unmatched junction nucleotides: 11. This CDR3 region has 15 residues. This CDR3 is CASSRLGDRSYEQYF. CDR3 nucleotides: TGTGCCAGCAGCCGCCTCGGGGACAGATCATACGAGCAGTACTTC.

This clone appeared once. V gene TRBV19 combines with J gene TRBJ1-4; D ambiguous. V was clipped by 6 bases and J by 0 bases, with 14 bases between them. This CDR3 spans 16 amino acids. Germline CDR1 LNHDA, CDR2 SQIVND (reference sequence). CDR3 in DNA: TGTGCCAGTAGCTATCAAGGGCGAGCAACTAATGAAAAACTGTTTTTT. It encodes CASSYQGRATNEKLFF.

As for this clone: Distinct nucleotide sequences in the sample also encode this CDR3. The V gene is TRBV19, the J gene TRBJ2-3, with D possibly being TRBD1 or TRBD2 (5 bases each). The CDR3 is 13 residues long. With 6 bases removed from V and 3 bases from J, the gap between germline ends came to 10 bases. The germline V gene has CDR1 LNHDA and CDR2 SQIVND (reference sequence). In DNA form, the CDR3 reads TGTGCCAGTAGGGGGGTAGGTACAGATACGCAGTATTTT. Protein sequence: CASRGVGTDTQYF.

The chain recombines TRBV27 with TRBJ2-2; TRBD1 might be the D (6 bases). Trimming cost V 6 bases and J 2 bases, with 13 bases left between them. In germline, CDR1 is MNHEY, CDR2 SMNVEV (reference sequence). The CDR3 covers 15 residues. CDR3 DNA sequence: TGTGCCAGCAGGACGAGGGGGTACAACACCGGGGAGCTGTTTTTT. It codes for CASRTRGYNTGELFF.

The chain's CDR3 is CASSLAPGQPNEKLFF. As DNA, the CDR3 is TGTGCCAGCAGCTTGGCCCCGGGACAGCCTAATGAAAAACTGTTTTTT. V is TRBV5-4 and J is TRBJ1-4; TRBD1 matches 7 bases. The J segment lost 3 bases and the V segment lost 0 bases, leaving 5 bases of the junction unmatched. Germline-derived CDR1 and CDR2 are SGHNT and YYREEE (reference sequence). This CDR3 is 16 amino acids long.